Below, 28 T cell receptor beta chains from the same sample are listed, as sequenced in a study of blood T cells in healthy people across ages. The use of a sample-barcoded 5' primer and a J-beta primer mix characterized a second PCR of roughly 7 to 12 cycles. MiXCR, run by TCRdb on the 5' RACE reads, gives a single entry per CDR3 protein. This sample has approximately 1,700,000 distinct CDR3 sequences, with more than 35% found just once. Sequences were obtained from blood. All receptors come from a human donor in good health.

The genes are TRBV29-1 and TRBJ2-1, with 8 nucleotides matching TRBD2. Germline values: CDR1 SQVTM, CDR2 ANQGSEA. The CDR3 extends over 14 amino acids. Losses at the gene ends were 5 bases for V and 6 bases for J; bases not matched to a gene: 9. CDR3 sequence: CSVSGGGGTNEQFF. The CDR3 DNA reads TGCAGCGTTTCGGGGGGGGGGGGGACCAATGAGCAGTTCTTC.

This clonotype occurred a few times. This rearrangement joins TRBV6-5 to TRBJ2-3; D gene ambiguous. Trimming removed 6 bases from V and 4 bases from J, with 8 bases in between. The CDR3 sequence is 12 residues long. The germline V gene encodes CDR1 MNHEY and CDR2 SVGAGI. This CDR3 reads CASRNSADTQYF. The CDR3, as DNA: TGTGCCAGCAGGAACAGTGCAGATACGCAGTATTTT.

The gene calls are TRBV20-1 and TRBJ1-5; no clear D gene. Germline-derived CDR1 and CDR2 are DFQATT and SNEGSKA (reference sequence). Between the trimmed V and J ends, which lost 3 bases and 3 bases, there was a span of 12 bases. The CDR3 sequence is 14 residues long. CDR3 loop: CSASGGDYNQPQHF. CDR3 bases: TGCAGTGCTAGCGGCGGGGATTACAATCAGCCCCAGCATTTT.

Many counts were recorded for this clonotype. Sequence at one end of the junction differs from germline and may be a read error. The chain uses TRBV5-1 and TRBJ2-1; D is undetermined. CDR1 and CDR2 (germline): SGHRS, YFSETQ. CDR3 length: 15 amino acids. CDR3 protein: CASSLPSGTYDEQFF. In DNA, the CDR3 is TGCGCCAGCAGCTTGCCCTCGGGCACCTACGATGAGCAGTTCTTC.

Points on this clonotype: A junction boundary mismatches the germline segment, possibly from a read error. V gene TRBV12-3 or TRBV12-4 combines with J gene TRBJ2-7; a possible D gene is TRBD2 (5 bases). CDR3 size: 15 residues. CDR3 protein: CTSSLDLGGFYEQYF. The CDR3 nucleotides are TGTACCAGCAGTTTAGACCTTGGCGGGTTCTACGAGCAGTACTTC.

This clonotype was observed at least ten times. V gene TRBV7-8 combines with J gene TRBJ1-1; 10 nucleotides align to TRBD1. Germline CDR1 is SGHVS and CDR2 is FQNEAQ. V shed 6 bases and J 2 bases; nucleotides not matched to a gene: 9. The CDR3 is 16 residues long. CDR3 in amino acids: CASSSRDRGSNTEAFF. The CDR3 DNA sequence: TGTGCCAGCAGTTCCCGGGACAGGGGATCAAACACTGAAGCTTTCTTT.

The CDR3 is CASRDRGLQPQHF. CDR3 nucleotides: TGTGCCAGCAGGGACAGGGGGCTTCAGCCCCAGCATTTT. The chain couples TRBV6-2 or TRBV6-3 to TRBJ1-5; TRBD1 matches 11 bases. V gave up 6 bases and J gave up 6 bases; unmatched junction bases: 1. The CDR3 is made up of 13 amino acids. Germline V CDR1 and CDR2: MNHEY, SVGEGT.

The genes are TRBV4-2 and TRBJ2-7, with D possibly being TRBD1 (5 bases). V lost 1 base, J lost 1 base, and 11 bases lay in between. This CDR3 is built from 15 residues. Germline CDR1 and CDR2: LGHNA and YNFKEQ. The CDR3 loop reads CASSQANRQSYEQYF. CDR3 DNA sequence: TGTGCCAGCAGCCAAGCTAATCGACAGTCCTACGAGCAGTACTTC.

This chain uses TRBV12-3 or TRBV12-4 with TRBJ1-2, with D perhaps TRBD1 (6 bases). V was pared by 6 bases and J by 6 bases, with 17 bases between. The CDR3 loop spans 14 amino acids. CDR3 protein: CASRSTGFDHGYTF. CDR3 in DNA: TGTGCCAGCAGGTCCACAGGGTTCGACCATGGCTACACCTTC.

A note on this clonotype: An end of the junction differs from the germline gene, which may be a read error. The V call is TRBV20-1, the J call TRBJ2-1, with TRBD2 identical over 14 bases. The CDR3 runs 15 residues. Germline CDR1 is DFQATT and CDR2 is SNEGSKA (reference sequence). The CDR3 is CNARRLAGGLDEQFF. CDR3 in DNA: TGCAATGCTAGAAGACTAGCGGGGGGGTTAGATGAGCAGTTCTTC.

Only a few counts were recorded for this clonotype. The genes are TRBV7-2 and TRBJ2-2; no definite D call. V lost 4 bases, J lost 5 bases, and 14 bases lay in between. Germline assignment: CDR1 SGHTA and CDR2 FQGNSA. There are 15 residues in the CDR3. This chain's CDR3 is CASSSLMLGTGELFF. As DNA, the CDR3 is TGTGCCAGCAGCTCCCTTATGCTGGGTACCGGGGAGCTGTTTTTT.

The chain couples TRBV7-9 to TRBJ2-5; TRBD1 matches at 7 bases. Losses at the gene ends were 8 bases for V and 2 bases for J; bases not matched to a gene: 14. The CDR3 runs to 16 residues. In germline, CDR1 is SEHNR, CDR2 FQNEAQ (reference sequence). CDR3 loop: CASGPRDSWPQETQYF. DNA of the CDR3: TGTGCCAGCGGCCCCCGGGACAGCTGGCCTCAAGAGACCCAGTACTTC.

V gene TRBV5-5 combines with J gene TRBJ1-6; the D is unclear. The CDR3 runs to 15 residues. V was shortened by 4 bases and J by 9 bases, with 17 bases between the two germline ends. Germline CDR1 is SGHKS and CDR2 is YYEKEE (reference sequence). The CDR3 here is CASSASLGIGSPLHF. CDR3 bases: TGTGCCAGCAGCGCGTCACTTGGAATAGGTTCACCCCTCCACTTT.

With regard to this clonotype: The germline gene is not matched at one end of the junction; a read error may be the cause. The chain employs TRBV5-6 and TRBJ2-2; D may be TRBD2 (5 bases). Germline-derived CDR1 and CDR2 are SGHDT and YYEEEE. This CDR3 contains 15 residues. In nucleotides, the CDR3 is TGTGCCAGCAGCTTGGATTGGAGGAACACTGGGGAGCTGTTTTTT. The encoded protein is CASSLDWRNTGELFF.

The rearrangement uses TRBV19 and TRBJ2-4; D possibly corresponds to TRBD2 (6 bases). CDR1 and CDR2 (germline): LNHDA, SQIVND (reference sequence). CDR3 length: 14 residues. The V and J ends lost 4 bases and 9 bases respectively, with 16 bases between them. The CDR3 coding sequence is TGTGCCAGTAGTAGAGTTGAGATGGGAGGCATTCAGTACTTC. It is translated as CASSRVEMGGIQYF.

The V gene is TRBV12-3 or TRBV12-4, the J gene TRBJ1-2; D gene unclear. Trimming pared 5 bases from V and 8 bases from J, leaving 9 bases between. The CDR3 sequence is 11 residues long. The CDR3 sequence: CASSDSDGYTF. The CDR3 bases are TGTGCCAGCAGTGACTCAGACGGCTACACCTTC.

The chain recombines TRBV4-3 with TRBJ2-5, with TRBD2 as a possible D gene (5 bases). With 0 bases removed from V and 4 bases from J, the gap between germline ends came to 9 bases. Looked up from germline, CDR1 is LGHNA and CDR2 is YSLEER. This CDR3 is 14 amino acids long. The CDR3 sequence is CASSQELDLETQYF. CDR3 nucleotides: TGCGCCAGCAGCCAAGAACTAGATTTAGAGACCCAGTACTTC.

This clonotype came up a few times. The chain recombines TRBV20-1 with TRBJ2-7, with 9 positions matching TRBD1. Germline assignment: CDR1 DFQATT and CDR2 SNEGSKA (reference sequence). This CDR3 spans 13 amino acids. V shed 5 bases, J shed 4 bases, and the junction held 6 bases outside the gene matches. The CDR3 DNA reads TGCAGTGCTTGGGGACAGGGTAGTTACGAGCAGTACTTC. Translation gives CSAWGQGSYEQYF.

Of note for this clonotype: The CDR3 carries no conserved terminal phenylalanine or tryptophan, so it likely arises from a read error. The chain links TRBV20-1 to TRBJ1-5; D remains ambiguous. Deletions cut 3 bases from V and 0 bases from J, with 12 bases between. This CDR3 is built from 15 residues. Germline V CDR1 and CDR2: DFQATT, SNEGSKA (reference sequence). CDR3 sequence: CSASVTGVSNQPQHS. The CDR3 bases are TGCAGTGCTAGCGTAACCGGTGTTAGCAATCAGCCCCAGCATTCT.

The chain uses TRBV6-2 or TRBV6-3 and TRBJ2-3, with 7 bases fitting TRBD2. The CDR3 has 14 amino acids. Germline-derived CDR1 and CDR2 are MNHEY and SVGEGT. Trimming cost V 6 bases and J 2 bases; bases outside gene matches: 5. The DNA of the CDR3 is TGTGCCAGCAGAGAGACTAGCCCCACAGATACGCAGTATTTT. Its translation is CASRETSPTDTQYF.

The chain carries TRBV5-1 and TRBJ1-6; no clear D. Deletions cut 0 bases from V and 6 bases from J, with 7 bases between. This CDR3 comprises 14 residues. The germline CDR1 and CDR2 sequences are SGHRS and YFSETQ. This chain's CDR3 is CASSLERGNSPLHF. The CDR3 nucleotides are TGCGCCAGCAGCTTGGAACGGGGTAATTCACCCCTCCACTTT.

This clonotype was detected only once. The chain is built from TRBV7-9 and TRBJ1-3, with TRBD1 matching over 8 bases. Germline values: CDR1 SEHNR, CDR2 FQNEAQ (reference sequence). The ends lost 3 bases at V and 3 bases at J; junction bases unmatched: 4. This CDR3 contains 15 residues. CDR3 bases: TGTGCCAGCAGCTTGACAGGGGCGCGTGGAAACACCATATATTTT. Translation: CASSLTGARGNTIYF.

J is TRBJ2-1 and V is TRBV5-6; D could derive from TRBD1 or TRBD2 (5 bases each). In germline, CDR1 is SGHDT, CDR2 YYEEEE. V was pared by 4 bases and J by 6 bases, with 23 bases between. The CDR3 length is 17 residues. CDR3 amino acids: CASSLSLAGIFLNEQFF. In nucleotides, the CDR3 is TGTGCCAGCAGCCTGAGCCTAGCAGGGATATTTCTCAATGAGCAGTTCTTC. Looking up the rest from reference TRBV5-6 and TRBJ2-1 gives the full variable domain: DAGVTQSPTHLIKTRGQQVTLRCSPKSGHDTVSWYQQALGQGPQFIFQYYEEEERQRGNFPDRFSGHQFPNYSSELNVNALLLGDSALYLCASSLSLAGIFLNEQFFGPGTRLTVL.

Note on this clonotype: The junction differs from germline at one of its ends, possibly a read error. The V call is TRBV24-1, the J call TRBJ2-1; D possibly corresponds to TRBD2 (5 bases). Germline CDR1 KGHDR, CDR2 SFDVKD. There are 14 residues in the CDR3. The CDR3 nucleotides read TGTGCCACCAGGGATTTCCTCTCGGGGAATGAGCAGTTCTTC. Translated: CATRDFLSGNEQFF.

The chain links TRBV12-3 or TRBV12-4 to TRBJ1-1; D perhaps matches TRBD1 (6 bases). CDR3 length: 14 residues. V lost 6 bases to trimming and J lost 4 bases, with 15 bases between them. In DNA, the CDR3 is TGTGCCAGCAGGACACAGGGTAAAAGCACTGAAGCTTTCTTT. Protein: CASRTQGKSTEAFF.

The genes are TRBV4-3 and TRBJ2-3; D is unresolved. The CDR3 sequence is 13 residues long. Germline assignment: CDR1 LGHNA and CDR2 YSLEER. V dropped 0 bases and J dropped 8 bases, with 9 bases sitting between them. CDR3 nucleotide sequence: TGCGCCAGCAGCCAAGATGGGCGTGGTACGCAGTATTTT. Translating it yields CASSQDGRGTQYF.

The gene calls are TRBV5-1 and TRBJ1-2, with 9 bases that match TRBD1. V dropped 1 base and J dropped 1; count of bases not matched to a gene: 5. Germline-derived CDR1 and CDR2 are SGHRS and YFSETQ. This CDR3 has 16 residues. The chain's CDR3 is CASSLSGTGNNYGYTF. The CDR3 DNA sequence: TGCGCCAGCAGCTTGTCAGGGACAGGGAATAACTATGGCTACACCTTC. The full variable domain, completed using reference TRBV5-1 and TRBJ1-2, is KAGVTQTPRYLIKTRGQQVTLSCSPISGHRSVSWYQQTPGQGLQFLFEYFSETQRNKGNFPGRFSGRQFSNSRSEMNVSTLELGDSALYLCASSLSGTGNNYGYTFGSGTRLTVV.

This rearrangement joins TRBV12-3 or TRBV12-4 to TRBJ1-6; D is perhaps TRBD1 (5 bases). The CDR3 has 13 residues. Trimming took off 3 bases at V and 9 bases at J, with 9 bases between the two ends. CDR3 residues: CASSLGLLSPLHF. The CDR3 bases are TGTGCCAGCAGTTTGGGGCTGCTTTCACCCCTCCACTTT.